Each of the 32 T cell receptor beta chains below was sequenced from the same sample in a study of blood T cell repertoires in COVID-19. TCRdb's table, derived via immunoSEQ multiplex PCR, lists solely in-frame clones and lacks some. In the table there are 500,000 to 600,000 clones, about 89% of which are singletons. The material sequenced was peripheral blood. The receptors shown here come from a woman in her forties or fifties with COVID-19, enrolled during active disease.

The rearrangement uses TRBV4-1 and TRBJ1-5; 7 bases are shared with TRBD1. With 5 bases clipped from V and 1 base from J, the junction kept 20 bases outside the gene matches. From germline, CDR1 is MGHRA and CDR2 YSYEKL. The CDR3 totals 20 residues. As DNA, the CDR3 is TGCGCCAGCAGCTCACAACCGACAGGGAAAGAAGAAATAAGCAATCAGCCCCAGCATTTT. This codes for CASSSQPTGKEEISNQPQHF.

About this clone itself: The sample has other DNA sequences that encode this CDR3 too. The chain links TRBV9 to TRBJ1-2, with unresolved D. This CDR3 comprises 13 residues. Germline lookup yields CDR1 SGDLS and CDR2 YYNGEE. Deletions cut 1 base from V and 4 bases from J, with 8 bases between. The CDR3 DNA reads as TGTGCCAGCAGCGTATCCGAGGGCTATGGCTACACCTTC. Encoded protein: CASSVSEGYGYTF.

The chain carries TRBV9 and TRBJ2-2; possible D gene TRBD2, 5 bases. The length of the CDR3 is 14 residues. From germline, CDR1 is SGDLS and CDR2 YYNGEE. Trimming took off 0 bases at V and 6 bases at J, with 9 bases between the two ends. The CDR3 DNA sequence: TGTGCCAGCAGCGTAGCGGGGAAACCCGGGGAGCTGTTTTTT. It translates to CASSVAGKPGELFF.

This sequence joins TRBV6-2 or TRBV6-3 and TRBJ1-5; no reliable D call. The germline V and J ends were trimmed by 6 bases and 9 bases, with 21 bases remaining between them. CDR1 and CDR2 (germline): MNHEY, SVGEGT. This CDR3 has 15 residues. CDR3 nucleotide sequence: TGTGCCAGCAGCCCGCTGGACGGATGGGAGAGGCCCCAGCATTTT. Amino acids: CASSPLDGWERPQHF.

As regards this clone: One end of the junction fails to match germline, which may point to a read error. The chain joins TRBV5-1 to TRBJ2-1; no firm D call. CDR1 SGHRS and CDR2 YFSETQ come from the germline V gene. This CDR3 region has 14 residues. This chain's CDR3 is CASSLGASFNEQFF. CDR3 DNA: TGCGCCAGCAGCTTGGGGGCTTCCTTCAATGAGCAGTTCTTC.

This chain joins TRBV30 and TRBJ2-2, with unresolved D. This CDR3 comprises 13 residues. Germline V CDR1 and CDR2: GTSNPN, SVGIG (reference sequence). Trimming removed 4 bases at V and 6 bases at J, with 12 bases between. The CDR3 DNA sequence: TGTGCCTGGATCCAGGCGTCTCCCGGGGAGCTGTTTTTT. It specifies CAWIQASPGELFF.

This chain connects TRBV6-2 or TRBV6-3 to TRBJ2-3, with 9 bases lining up with TRBD1. CDR1 is MNHEY, CDR2 SVGEGT, per germline. The CDR3 consists of 15 residues. V shed 4 bases and J 6 bases; nucleotides not matched to a gene: 8. The CDR3 DNA follows: TGTGCCAGCAGTTGGGTTGGACAGGGGCCCGATACGCAGTATTTT. It yields the protein CASSWVGQGPDTQYF.

This chain uses TRBV5-1 with TRBJ2-6, with D perhaps matching TRBD2 (5 bases). V was clipped by 2 bases and J by 0 bases, with 9 bases between them. The CDR3 loop spans 16 amino acids. The germline CDR1 and CDR2 sequences are SGHRS and YFSETQ. The chain's CDR3 is CASSFPGISGANVLTF. In nucleotides, the CDR3 is TGCGCCAGCAGCTTCCCCGGGATCTCTGGGGCCAACGTCCTGACTTTC.

The V gene is TRBV7-6, the J gene TRBJ1-6; D is unresolved. Per the germline V gene, CDR1 is SGHVS and CDR2 is FNYEAQ. Trimming removed 1 base from V and 5 bases from J, with 12 bases in between. The CDR3 consists of 16 residues. The chain's CDR3 is CASSLVDHRNNSPLHF. CDR3 sequence (DNA): TGTGCCAGCAGCTTAGTAGATCACCGAAATAATTCACCCCTCCACTTT.

The chain employs TRBV6-1 and TRBJ2-7, with D possibly matching TRBD1 (6 bases). This CDR3 spans 15 amino acids. V was trimmed by 1 base and J by 1 base, leaving 11 bases between them. Germline values: CDR1 MNHNS, CDR2 SASEGT. The DNA of the CDR3 is TGTGCCAGCAGTGAAGGACAGGTCTTTTCCTACGAGCAGTACTTC. Encoded protein: CASSEGQVFSYEQYF.

V and J are TRBV7-9 and TRBJ2-3, with D tentatively TRBD2 (6 bases). The germline V and J ends were trimmed by 6 bases and 6 bases, with 22 bases remaining between them. The CDR3 runs 16 residues. Germline values: CDR1 SEHNR, CDR2 FQNEAQ (reference sequence). The CDR3 region has the DNA TGTGCCAGCAGTCATACCGGAGGGCTAGCCCAGGATACGCAGTATTTT. Residues: CASSHTGGLAQDTQYF.

The J gene is TRBJ2-7, the V gene TRBV2; possible D gene TRBD2, 6 bases. The germline V gene has CDR1 SNHLY and CDR2 FYNNEI. This CDR3 region has 14 residues. V dropped 7 bases and J dropped 3 bases, with 16 bases sitting between them. CDR3 protein: CASTRDFDVYEQYF. The CDR3 DNA reads TGTGCCAGCACCAGGGACTTCGACGTCTACGAGCAGTACTTC.

The chain uses TRBV2 and TRBJ2-5; TRBD2 is a possible D gene (6 bases). The V end lost 1 base, the J end lost 5 bases, and 11 bases lay between the germline ends. The CDR3 consists of 14 residues. In germline, CDR1 is SNHLY, CDR2 FYNNEI. CDR3 in DNA: TGTGCCAGCAGTGAAGACGGGGGTTGGGAGACCCAGTACTTC. Translation: CASSEDGGWETQYF.

V gene TRBV2 combines with J gene TRBJ1-6; 8 bases are a match to TRBD1. With V trimmed by 5 bases and J by 10 bases, 16 bases remained unmatched. The CDR3 spans 17 residues. CDR1 SNHLY and CDR2 FYNNEI come from the germline V gene. The CDR3 here is CASSLWAGGKSESPLHF. The CDR3 nucleotides are TGTGCCAGCAGTCTTTGGGCAGGGGGCAAATCTGAATCACCCCTCCACTTT.

The chain combines TRBV18 with TRBJ2-7; TRBD2 matches at 14 bases. This CDR3 has 18 residues. The germline V gene encodes CDR1 KGHSH and CDR2 LQKENI. Trimming at V came to 2 bases and at J to 4 bases, leaving 10 bases not matched to a gene. The CDR3 DNA follows: TGTGCCAGCTCACCATCCCTCTCGGGACTAGCGGGGGAATACGAGCAGTACTTC. Protein product: CASSPSLSGLAGEYEQYF.

The V gene is TRBV11-2, the J gene TRBJ1-2; D remains ambiguous. Per the germline V gene, CDR1 is SGHAT and CDR2 is FQNNGV. V lost 0 bases and J 8 bases, leaving 10 bases between the germline ends. This CDR3 is 13 amino acids long. As DNA, the CDR3 is TGTGCCAGCAGCTTAGAGCGGGCAGGAGGCTACACCTTC. It codes for CASSLERAGGYTF. Full variable domain (rest looked up from reference TRBV11-2 and TRBJ1-2): EAGVAQSPRYKIIEKRQSVAFWCNPISGHATLYWYQQILGQGPKLLIQFQNNGVVDDSQLPKDRFSAERLKGVDSTLKIQPAKLEDSAVYLCASSLERAGGYTFGSGTRLTVV.

The chain uses TRBV5-1 and TRBJ2-7, with TRBD1 as a possible D gene (6 bases). The germline V gene has CDR1 SGHRS and CDR2 YFSETQ. Trimming stripped 8 bases from V and 1 base from J, with 10 bases between. The CDR3 is 12 residues long. CDR3 protein: CASRTESYEQYF. The CDR3, as DNA: TGCGCCAGTCGGACAGAATCCTACGAGCAGTACTTC. Full variable domain (rest looked up from reference TRBV5-1 and TRBJ2-7): KAGVTQTPRYLIKTRGQQVTLSCSPISGHRSVSWYQQTPGQGLQFLFEYFSETQRNKGNFPGRFSGRQFSNSRSEMNVSTLELGDSALYLCASRTESYEQYFGPGTRLTVT.

The sample holds one count of this clone. This chain links TRBV11-3 with TRBJ2-7, with 9 bases that match TRBD1. The V gene end was trimmed by 5 bases and the J gene end by 6 bases; junction bases not matched to a gene: 11. The CDR3 totals 15 residues. Germline V gene lookup returns CDR1 SGHNT and CDR2 YENEEA. This CDR3 reads CASSSGTGSKGEQYF. DNA for the CDR3: TGTGCCAGCAGCAGCGGGACAGGGTCGAAGGGCGAGCAGTACTTC.

The chain couples TRBV10-3 to TRBJ1-5; TRBD1 is a possible D gene (5 bases). V was shortened by 2 bases and J by 4 bases, with 9 bases between the two germline ends. The CDR3 extends over 14 amino acids. Germline values: CDR1 ENHRY, CDR2 SYGVKD. The CDR3 DNA follows: TGTGCCATCAGTGAGGGGGCTACAAATCAGCCCCAGCATTTT. This encodes CAISEGATNQPQHF.

The rearrangement uses TRBV6-5 and TRBJ2-3; D might be TRBD2 (6 bases). There are 14 residues in the CDR3. V was cut by 6 bases and J by 0 bases, with 10 bases left in between. The germline V gene encodes CDR1 MNHEY and CDR2 SVGAGI. CDR3 bases: TGTGCCAGCAGCCAGCGGGTTAGCACAGATACGCAGTATTTT. Protein sequence: CASSQRVSTDTQYF.

The V call is TRBV30, the J call TRBJ1-2, with D hard to call. Trimming shortened V by 0 bases and J by 8 bases, and 13 bases separated the two germline ends. From germline, CDR1 is GTSNPN and CDR2 SVGIG (reference sequence). The CDR3 spans 13 residues. CDR3 residues: CAWSVGPPGGYTF. CDR3 DNA sequence: TGTGCCTGGAGTGTCGGGCCCCCGGGGGGCTACACCTTC.

The chain recombines TRBV9 with TRBJ2-6; 14 bases are a match to TRBD2. Per germline, CDR1 SGDLS and CDR2 YYNGEE. There are 18 residues in the CDR3. The ends lost 3 bases at V and 3 bases at J; junction bases unmatched: 5. As DNA, the CDR3 is TGTGCCAGCAGCGCGGGACTAGCGGGGGCACATGGGGCCAACGTCCTGACTTTC. It yields the protein CASSAGLAGAHGANVLTF.

This clone has just one count. J is TRBJ2-1 and V is TRBV21-1; the table calls TRBD2, which could not be checked here. TRBV21-1 constitutes a pseudogene. CDR3 length equals 15 residues. For the CDR3, the DNA is TGTGCCAGCAAACCCGAGGCGAAGAGTGGAAATGAGCAGTTCTTC. It translates to CASKPEAKSGNEQFF.

The chain's CDR3 is CASRLTVTGELFF. As DNA, the CDR3 is TGTGCCAGCAGACTTACCGTCACCGGGGAGCTGTTTTTT. V usage is TRBV25-1 and J usage is TRBJ2-2; D is unclear. V was shortened by 6 bases and J by 4 bases, with 9 bases between the two germline ends. The length of the CDR3 is 13 residues. The germline V gene encodes CDR1 MGHDK and CDR2 SYGVNS.

The chain has TRBV3-1 (or the pseudogene TRBV3-2) and TRBJ1-1, with D hard to call. CDR1 LGHDT and CDR2 YNNKEL come from the germline V gene (reference sequence). This CDR3 region has 17 residues. Trimming removed 2 bases at V and 6 bases at J, with 22 bases between. CDR3 sequence reads: CASSQYTQAHSLPEAFF. The DNA of the CDR3 is TGTGCCAGCAGCCAATACACACAAGCCCACAGCCTGCCTGAAGCTTTCTTT.

Comments on this clone: This sample also contains other DNA sequences that code for the same CDR3. The chain combines TRBV7-2 with TRBJ1-5; perhaps TRBD1 as D (5 bases). V dropped 2 bases and J dropped 5 bases, with 7 bases sitting between them. The CDR3 runs to 13 residues. From germline, CDR1 is SGHTA and CDR2 FQGNSA. This chain's CDR3 is CASSLTGDQPQHF. The DNA of the CDR3 is TGTGCCAGCAGCTTAACAGGTGATCAGCCCCAGCATTTT.

This sequence joins TRBV6-5 and TRBJ1-2; weak D call: TRBD1 (5 bases). The CDR3 contains 13 residues. Looked up from germline, CDR1 is MNHEY and CDR2 is SVGAGI. With 6 bases removed from V and 10 bases from J, the gap between germline ends came to 18 bases. In DNA, the CDR3 is TGTGCCAGCAGGACCGGGAGTATAGGGGACTACACCTTC. Residues: CASRTGSIGDYTF.

The chain combines TRBV18 with TRBJ1-2; D is possibly TRBD1 (6 bases). This CDR3 is 18 amino acids long. Germline assignment: CDR1 KGHSH and CDR2 LQKENI. V was pared by 2 bases and J by 6 bases, with 25 bases between. This CDR3 is CASSPNPGQQYLSHGYTF. CDR3 nucleotide sequence: TGTGCCAGCTCACCAAACCCTGGACAGCAATATCTCAGTCATGGCTACACCTTC.

Remarks on this clone: At one end the junction does not follow the germline gene, possibly because of a read error. This rearrangement joins TRBV4-1 to TRBJ1-4; D not resolved. The CDR3 runs 14 residues. Looked up from germline, CDR1 is MGHRA and CDR2 is YSYEKL. For the CDR3, the DNA is TGCGCCAGCAGCCCCTCCGGGGTTCGGGAAAAACCGTTTTTT. It encodes CASSPSGVREKPFF.

V gene TRBV28 combines with J gene TRBJ2-2; a possible D gene is TRBD1 (6 bases). The germline V gene has CDR1 MDHEN and CDR2 SYDVKM. Between the trimmed V and J ends, which lost 6 bases and 4 bases, there was a span of 18 bases. The CDR3 runs to 16 residues. CDR3 sequence (DNA): TGTGCCAGCAGACTACTCAGGGGATCCTTCACCGGGGAGCTGTTTTTT. This translates into CASRLLRGSFTGELFF.

This clone has just one count. The rearrangement uses TRBV5-1 and TRBJ1-3; a weak D match, TRBD1 (5 bases). The CDR3 extends over 14 amino acids. Trimming pared 4 bases from V and 4 bases from J, leaving 12 bases between. Germline-derived CDR1 and CDR2 are SGHRS and YFSETQ. The CDR3 DNA sequence: TGCGCCAGCAGCCCGGCAGGGAGGGGAAACACCATATATTTT. Translation: CASSPAGRGNTIYF.

In its sample, this clone was seen a few times. The CDR3 DNA sequence: TGCGCCAGCAGCCCACGGACTGTCAGCAATCAGCCCCAGCATTTT. Amino acids: CASSPRTVSNQPQHF. The rearrangement joins TRBV4-1 to TRBJ1-5, with D unclear. This CDR3 is built from 15 residues. The V gene's germline CDR1 is MGHRA and CDR2 YSYEKL. V lost 4 bases and J lost 1, with 11 bases in between.